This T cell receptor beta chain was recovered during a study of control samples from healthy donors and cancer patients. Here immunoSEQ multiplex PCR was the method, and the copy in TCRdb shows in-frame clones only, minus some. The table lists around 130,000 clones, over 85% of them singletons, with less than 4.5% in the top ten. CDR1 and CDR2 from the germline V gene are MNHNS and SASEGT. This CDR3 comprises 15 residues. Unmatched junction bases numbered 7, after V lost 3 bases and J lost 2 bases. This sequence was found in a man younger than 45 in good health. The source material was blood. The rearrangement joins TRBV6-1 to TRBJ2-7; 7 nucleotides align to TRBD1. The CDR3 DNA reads TGTGCCAGCAGTGACCCAGCCGGGACAGCCTACGAGCAGTACTTC. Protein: CASSDPAGTAYEQYF.